This T cell receptor (beta chain) was identified in a study of spatial heterogeneity in lung cancer. This clonotype was counted between two and nine times. Germline values: CDR1 DFQATT, CDR2 SNEGSKA (reference sequence). The trim removed 5 bases at V and 5 bases at J, leaving 7 bases unmatched. The CDR3 has 15 residues. TCR cDNA molecules each had a unique molecular identifier. TCRdb reprocessed the 5' RACE reads with MiXCR, giving one entry per CDR3 protein. The sample lists around 25,000 distinct CDR3 sequences; roughly 5.7% were seen once. Time point denoted: blood at routine non-recurrence follow-up after resection.

This sample comprised PBMCs, obtained at follow-up. V usage is TRBV20-1 and J usage is TRBJ2-5; 14 bases agree with TRBD2. The sequence was collected from a female donor with early-stage non-small cell lung cancer. CDR3 in DNA: TGCAGTGCTGGACTAGCGGGGGGTATCGGGGAGACCCAGTACTTC. Translated: CSAGLAGGIGETQYF.